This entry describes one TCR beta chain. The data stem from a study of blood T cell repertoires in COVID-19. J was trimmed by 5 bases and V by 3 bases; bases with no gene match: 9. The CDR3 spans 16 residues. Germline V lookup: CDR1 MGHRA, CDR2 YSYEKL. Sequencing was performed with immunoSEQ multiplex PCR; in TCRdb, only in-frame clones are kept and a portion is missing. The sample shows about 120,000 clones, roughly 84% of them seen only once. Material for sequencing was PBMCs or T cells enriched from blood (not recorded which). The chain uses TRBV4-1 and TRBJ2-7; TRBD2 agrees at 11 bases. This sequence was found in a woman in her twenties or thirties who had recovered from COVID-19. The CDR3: CASSQVTSGRGNEQYF. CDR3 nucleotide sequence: TGCGCCAGCAGCCAGGTCACTAGCGGGAGAGGAAACGAGCAGTACTTC.